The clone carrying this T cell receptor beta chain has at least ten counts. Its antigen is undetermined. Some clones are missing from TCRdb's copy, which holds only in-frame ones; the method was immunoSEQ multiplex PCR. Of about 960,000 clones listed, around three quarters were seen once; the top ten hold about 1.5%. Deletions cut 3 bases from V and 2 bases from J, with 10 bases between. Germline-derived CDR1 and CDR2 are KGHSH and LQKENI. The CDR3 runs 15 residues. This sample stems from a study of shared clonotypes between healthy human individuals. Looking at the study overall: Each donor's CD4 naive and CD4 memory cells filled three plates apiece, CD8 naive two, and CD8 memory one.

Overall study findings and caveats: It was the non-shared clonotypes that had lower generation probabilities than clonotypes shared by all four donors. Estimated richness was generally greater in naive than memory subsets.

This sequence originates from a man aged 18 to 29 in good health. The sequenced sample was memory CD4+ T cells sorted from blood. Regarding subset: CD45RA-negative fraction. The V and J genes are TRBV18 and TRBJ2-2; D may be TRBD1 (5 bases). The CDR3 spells CASSPRTQNTGELFF. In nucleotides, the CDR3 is TGTGCCAGCTCACCTCGGACACAAAACACCGGGGAGCTGTTTTTT.